This T cell receptor beta chain is drawn from a study of human T cells and chemical hapten exposure. Study-wide background: Donors were sensitized with 2% DPC on the upper inner arm. DPC at 0.01% went onto the upper back in patch tests, read at 6 days. Study conclusions and caveats: Counts of TCRs above 1 in 1000 frequency stayed unchanged with DPC sensitization.

On this clonotype: Antigen specificity is unknown.

Time point described: pre-sensitization, week 0. Treatment of the sample: therapeutic diphenylcyclopropenone sensitization with weekly scalp DPC. Before extraction, the whole blood was not fractionated, and total RNA was taken from it. TCRdb re-called the RACE reads through MiXCR, storing one row per CDR3 protein. The table records 90,000 or so distinct CDR3 sequences, over 6.5% of them present only once. Germline V gene data show CDR1 as SGHTA and CDR2 as FQGNSA. The CDR3 runs to 13 residues. V lost 4 bases, J lost 13 bases, and 8 bases stayed unmatched. This specimen consisted of whole blood, obtained in connection with sensitization to the hapten diphenylcyclopropenone (DPC). This sequence was found in a man between 35 and 55 years old with alopecia areata. Some clones in this sample may be carry-over from other donors' samples. The chain employs TRBV7-2 and TRBJ2-1; TRBD1 matches 9 bases. CDR3 DNA: TGTGCCAGCAGCTCCCGGGACAGGGATGGACAGTTCTTC. It is translated as CASSSRDRDGQFF. Full variable domain (rest looked up from reference TRBV7-2 and TRBJ2-1): GAGVSQSPSNKVTEKGKDVELRCDPISGHTALYWYRQSLGQGLEFLIYFQGNSAPDKSGLPSDRFSAERTGGSVSTLTIQRTQQEDSAVYLCASSSRDRDGQFFGPGTRLTVL.